This T cell receptor (beta chain) is drawn from a study of T cell responses to AZD1222 COVID-19 vaccine. Study background: Both about-4-week and about-12-week second-dose recipients were combined.

Libraries were prepared by immunoSEQ multiplex PCR; TCRdb keeps only in-frame clonotypes and omits some of them. The sample consists of about 130,000 clones, about nine tenths of them appearing once. The CDR3 has 15 amino acids. CDR1 and CDR2 (germline): SGHRS, YFSETQ. With 1 base removed from V and 5 bases from J, the gap between germline ends came to 16 bases. This chain links TRBV5-1 with TRBJ2-7; D might be TRBD1 or TRBD2, each matching 5 bases. This receptor was identified in an adult in good health. Sequencing was performed on peripheral blood, taken on day 0 of AZD1222 vaccination. The CDR3 is CASSLRGVSIDEQYF. For the CDR3, the DNA is TGCGCCAGCAGCTTGCGAGGGGTCTCAATCGACGAGCAGTACTTC.